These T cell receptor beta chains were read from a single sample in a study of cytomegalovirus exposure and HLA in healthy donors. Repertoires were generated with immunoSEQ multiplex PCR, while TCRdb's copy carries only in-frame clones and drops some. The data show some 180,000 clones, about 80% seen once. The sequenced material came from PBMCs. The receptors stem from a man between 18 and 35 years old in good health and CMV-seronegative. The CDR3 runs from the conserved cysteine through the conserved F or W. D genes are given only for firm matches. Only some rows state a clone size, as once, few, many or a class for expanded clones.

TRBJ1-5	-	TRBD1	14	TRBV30	CAWNRGYSNQPQHF	TGTGCCTGGAACAGGGGGTATAGCAATCAGCCCCAGCATTTT
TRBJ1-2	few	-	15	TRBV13	CASSLYLSVAYGYTF	TGTGCCAGCAGCTTATATCTGTCAGTCGCCTATGGCTACACCTTC
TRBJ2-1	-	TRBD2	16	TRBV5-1	CASSLVSSGSMDEQFF	TGCGCCAGCAGCTTGGTGTCTAGCGGGAGTATGGATGAGCAGTTCTTC
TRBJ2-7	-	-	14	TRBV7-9	CASSFGTPSYEQYF	TGTGCCAGCAGCTTTGGGACACCTTCCTACGAGCAGTACTTC
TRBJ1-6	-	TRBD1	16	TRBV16	CASSQSGTGYNSPLHF	TGTGCCAGCAGCCAATCAGGGACAGGCTATAATTCACCCCTCCACTTT
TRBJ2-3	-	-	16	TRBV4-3	CASSQDLPGSTDTQYF	TGCGCCAGCAGCCAAGATCTCCCCGGGAGCACAGATACGCAGTATTTT
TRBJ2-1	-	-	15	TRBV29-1	CSVDLRVKGNNEQFF	TGCAGCGTTGATTTACGGGTAAAGGGGAACAATGAGCAGTTCTTC
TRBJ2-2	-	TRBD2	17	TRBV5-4	CASSFRERGGHPGELFF	TGTGCCAGCAGCTTTCGGGAGCGGGGGGGCCATCCCGGGGAGCTGTTTTTT
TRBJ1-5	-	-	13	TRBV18	CASSLGSDQPQHF	TGTGCCAGCTCACTCGGGAGCGATCAGCCCCAGCATTTT
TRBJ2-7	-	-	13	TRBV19	CASSIAFGYEQYF	TGTGCCAGTAGTATAGCGTTCGGTTACGAGCAGTACTTC
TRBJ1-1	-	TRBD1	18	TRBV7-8	CASSLVGGIGTANTEAFF	TGTGCCAGCAGCTTAGTAGGGGGGATCGGGACAGCGAACACTGAAGCTTTCTTT
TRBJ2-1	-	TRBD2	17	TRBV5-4	CASTRTSGSPSYNEQFF	TGTGCCAGCACCAGGACTAGCGGGAGTCCCTCCTACAATGAGCAGTTCTTC
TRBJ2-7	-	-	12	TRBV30	CAWSVPGYEQYF	TGTGCCTGGAGTGTACCAGGGTACGAGCAGTACTTC
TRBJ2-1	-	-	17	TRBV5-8	CASSVGNRVGKGNEQFF	TGTGCCAGCAGCGTGGGCAACAGGGTGGGCAAGGGCAATGAGCAGTTCTTC
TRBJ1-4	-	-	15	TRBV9	CASSVGQTTNEKLFF	TGTGCCAGCAGCGTAGGGCAAACAACTAATGAAAAACTGTTTTTT
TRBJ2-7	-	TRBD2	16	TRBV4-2	CASSQTERETSYEQYF	TGTGCCAGCAGCCAGACCGAGCGGGAGACATCTTACGAGCAGTACTTC
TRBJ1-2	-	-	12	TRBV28	CASSDAVYGYTF	TGTGCCAGCAGTGACGCGGTCTATGGCTACACCTTC
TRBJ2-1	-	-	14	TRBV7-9	CVSQPLSGYNEQFF	TGTGTCAGCCAACCCCTTAGCGGTTACAATGAGCAGTTCTTC
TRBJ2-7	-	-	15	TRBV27	CASSLVSRGPYEQYF	TGTGCCAGCAGTTTGGTAAGCAGGGGACCTTACGAGCAGTACTTC
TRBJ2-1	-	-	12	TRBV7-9	CSSSPGGYEQFF	TGTTCCAGCAGCCCAGGGGGGTATGAGCAGTTCTTC
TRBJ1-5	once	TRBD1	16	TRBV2	CASSENGGTANQPQHF	TGTGCCAGCAGCGAAAACGGAGGGACAGCCAATCAGCCCCAGCATTTT
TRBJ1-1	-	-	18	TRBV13	CASSLPSYGARYSTEAFF	TGTGCCAGCAGCCTCCCCTCGTATGGGGCGAGATATAGCACTGAAGCTTTCTTT
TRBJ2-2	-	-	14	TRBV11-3	CASSLAGAGGELFF	TGTGCCAGCAGCTTAGCGGGAGCCGGCGGGGAGCTGTTTTTT
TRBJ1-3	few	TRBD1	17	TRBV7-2	CASSSWTGGPAGNTIYF	TGTGCCAGCAGCTCCTGGACAGGGGGCCCAGCTGGAAACACCATATATTTT
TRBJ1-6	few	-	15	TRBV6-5	CASSYEPGGNSPLHF	TGTGCCAGCAGTTACGAACCGGGGGGCAATTCACCCCTCCACTTT
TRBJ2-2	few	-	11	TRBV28	CASSSPGELFF	TGTGCCAGCAGTTCTCCCGGGGAGCTGTTTTTT
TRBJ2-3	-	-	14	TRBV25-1	CASSEGAGWDTQYF	TGTGCCAGCAGTGAAGGGGCAGGGTGGGATACGCAGTATTTT
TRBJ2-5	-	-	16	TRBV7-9	CASSLATTRNQETQYF	TGTGCCAGCAGCTTAGCCACTACTAGGAACCAAGAGACCCAGTACTTC
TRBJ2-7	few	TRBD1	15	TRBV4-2	CASSQGTGDSYEQYF	TGTGCCAGCAGCCAAGGGACAGGGGATTCCTACGAGCAGTACTTC
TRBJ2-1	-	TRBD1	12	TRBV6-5	CASKVPQGATFF	TGTGCCAGCAAGGTCCCCCAGGGGGCGACGTTCTTC
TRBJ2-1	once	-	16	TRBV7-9	CASSLESGDPYNEQFF	TGTGCCAGCAGCTTAGAGTCAGGGGACCCCTACAATGAGCAGTTCTTC
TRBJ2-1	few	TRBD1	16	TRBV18	CASSPQGAGLLNEQFF	TGTGCCAGCTCACCGCAGGGGGCGGGCTTGTTGAATGAGCAGTTCTTC
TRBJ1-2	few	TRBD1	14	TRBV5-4	CASRDPGQSYGYTF	TGTGCCAGCAGGGATCCGGGACAGTCATATGGCTACACCTTC
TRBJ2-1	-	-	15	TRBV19	CASRVRGEIYNEQFF	TGTGCCAGTAGAGTCCGGGGAGAAATTTACAATGAGCAGTTCTTC
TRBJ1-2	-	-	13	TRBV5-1	CASRPSGYYGYTF	TGCGCCAGCAGGCCCTCAGGGTACTATGGCTACACCTTC
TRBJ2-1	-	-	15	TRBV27	CATSGALAPYNEQFF	TGTGCCACCAGCGGTGCCCTAGCGCCCTACAATGAGCAGTTCTTC
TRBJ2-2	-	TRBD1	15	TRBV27	CASSDRVGYTGELFF	TGTGCCAGCAGTGACAGGGTCGGATACACCGGGGAGCTGTTTTTT
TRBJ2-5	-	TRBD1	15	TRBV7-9	CASSLGGTGQETQYF	TGTGCCAGCAGCTTAGGAGGGACAGGACAAGAGACCCAGTACTTC
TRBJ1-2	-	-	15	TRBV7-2	CASSPRTAGICGYTF	TGTGCCAGCAGCCCTCGGACAGCTGGAATATGTGGCTACACCTTC
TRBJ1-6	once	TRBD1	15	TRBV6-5	CASSPGQGGNSPLHF	TGTGCCAGCAGTCCGGGACAGGGAGGTAATTCACCCCTCCACTTT
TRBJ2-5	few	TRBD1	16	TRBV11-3	CASSSGLRGQGTTLYF	TGTGCCAGCAGCTCCGGGCTCCGGGGACAGGGGACTACCCTGTACTTC
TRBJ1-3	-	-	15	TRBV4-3	CASSQDLGRAAPIYF	TGCGCCAGCAGCCAAGATTTAGGCAGGGCGGCCCCCATATATTTT